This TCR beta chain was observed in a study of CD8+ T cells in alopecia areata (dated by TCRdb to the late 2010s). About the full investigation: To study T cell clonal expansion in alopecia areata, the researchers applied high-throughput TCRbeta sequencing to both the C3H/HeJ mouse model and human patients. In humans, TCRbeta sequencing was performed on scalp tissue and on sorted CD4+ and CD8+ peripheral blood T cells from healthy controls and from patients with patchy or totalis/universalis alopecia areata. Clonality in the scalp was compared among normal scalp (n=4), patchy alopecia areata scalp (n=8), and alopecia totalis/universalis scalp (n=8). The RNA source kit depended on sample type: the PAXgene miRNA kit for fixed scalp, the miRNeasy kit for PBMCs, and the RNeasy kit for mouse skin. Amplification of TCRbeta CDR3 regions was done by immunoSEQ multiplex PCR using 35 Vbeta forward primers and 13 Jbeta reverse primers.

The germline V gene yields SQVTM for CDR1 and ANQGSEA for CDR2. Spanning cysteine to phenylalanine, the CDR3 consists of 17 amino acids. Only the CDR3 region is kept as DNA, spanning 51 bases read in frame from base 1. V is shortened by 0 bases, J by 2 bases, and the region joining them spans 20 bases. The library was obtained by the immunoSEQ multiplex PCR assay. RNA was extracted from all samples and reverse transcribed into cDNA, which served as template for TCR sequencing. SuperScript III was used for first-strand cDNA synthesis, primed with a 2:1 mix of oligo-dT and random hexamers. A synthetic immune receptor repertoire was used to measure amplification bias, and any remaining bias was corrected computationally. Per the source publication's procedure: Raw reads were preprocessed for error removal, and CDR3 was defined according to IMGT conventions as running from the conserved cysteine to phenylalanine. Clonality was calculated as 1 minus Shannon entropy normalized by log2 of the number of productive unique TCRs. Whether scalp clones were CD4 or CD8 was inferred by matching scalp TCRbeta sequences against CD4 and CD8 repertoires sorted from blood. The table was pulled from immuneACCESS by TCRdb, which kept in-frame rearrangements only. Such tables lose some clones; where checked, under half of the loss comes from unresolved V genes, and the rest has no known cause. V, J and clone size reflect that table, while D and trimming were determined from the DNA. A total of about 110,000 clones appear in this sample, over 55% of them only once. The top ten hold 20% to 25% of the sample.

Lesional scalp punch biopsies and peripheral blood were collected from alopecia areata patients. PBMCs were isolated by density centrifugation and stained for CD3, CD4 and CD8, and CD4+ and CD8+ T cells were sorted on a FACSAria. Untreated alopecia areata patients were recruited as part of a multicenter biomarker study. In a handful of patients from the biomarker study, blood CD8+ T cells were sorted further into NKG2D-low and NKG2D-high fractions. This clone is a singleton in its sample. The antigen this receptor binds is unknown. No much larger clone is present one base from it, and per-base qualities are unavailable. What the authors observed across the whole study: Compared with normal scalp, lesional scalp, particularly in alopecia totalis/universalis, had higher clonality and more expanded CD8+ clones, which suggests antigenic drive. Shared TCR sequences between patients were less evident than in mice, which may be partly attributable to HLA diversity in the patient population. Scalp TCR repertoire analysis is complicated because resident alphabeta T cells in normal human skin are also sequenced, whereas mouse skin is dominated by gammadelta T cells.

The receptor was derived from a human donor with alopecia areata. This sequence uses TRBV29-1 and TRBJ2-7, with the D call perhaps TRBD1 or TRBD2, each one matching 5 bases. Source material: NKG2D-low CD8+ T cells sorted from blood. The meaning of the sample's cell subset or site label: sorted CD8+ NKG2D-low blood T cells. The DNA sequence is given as TGCAGCGTTGAAGACCCCAAGGTCGGGACCAACCCCTACGAGCAGTACTTC. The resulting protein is CSVEDPKVGTNPYEQYF.